This entry concerns a single TCR beta chain. The target antigen is unknown. From CD4+ cells came CD45RA+ naive and CD45RA-negative memory subsets. The data derive from a study of shared clonotypes between healthy human individuals. On the study more broadly: Per donor, CD8 memory used one plate, CD8 naive used two, CD4 memory used three and CD4 naive used three. Study-wide results and limits: Sampling included only blood; tissue repertoires likely differ.

The assay was run at deep level. Produced via immunoSEQ multiplex PCR; TCRdb's table is partial and in-frame only. Among approximately 1,000,000 clones listed, about 80% were seen once. V was shortened by 3 bases and J by 2 bases, with 14 bases between the two germline ends. The CDR3 loop spans 15 amino acids. The V gene's germline CDR1 is GTSNPN and CDR2 SVGIG (reference sequence). The J gene is TRBJ1-3, the V gene TRBV30; D may be TRBD1 (5 bases). This TCR was recovered from a man aged 18-30 years in good health. Some clones in this sample may be carry-over from other donors' samples. The sequenced sample was memory CD4+ T cells from PBMCs. This sample's subset: CD45RA-negative fraction. CDR3 amino acids: CAWSDSTLAGNTIYF. For the CDR3, the DNA is TGTGCCTGGAGCGACAGCACTCTGGCTGGAAACACCATATATTTT. The full variable domain, its missing parts supplied by reference TRBV30 and TRBJ1-3, is SQTIHQWPATLVQPVGSPLSLECTVEGTSNPNLYWYRQAAGRGLQLLFYSVGIGQISSEVPQNLSASRPQDRQFILSSKKLLLSDSGFYLCAWSDSTLAGNTIYFGEGSWLTVV.